This passage covers 18 T cell receptor beta chains from one sample sequenced in a study of cytomegalovirus exposure and HLA in healthy donors. The protocol was immunoSEQ multiplex PCR, while the TCRdb copy is restricted to in-frame clones and leaves out a portion. Found here are fewer than 85,000 clones, around nine tenths of them singletons; the top ten hold 3.5% to 4%. The sample taken for sequencing was PBMCs. The receptors were sampled from a woman in her late teens or twenties in good health and CMV-seropositive.

This clone was seen once. J is TRBJ1-5 and V is TRBV2; D unresolved. CDR1 is SNHLY and CDR2 is FYNNEI in the germline V gene. This CDR3 has 13 amino acids. Deletions cut 6 bases from V and 5 bases from J, with 11 bases between. In nucleotides, the CDR3 is TGTGCCAGCAGCAAAAGCTTGGATCAGCCCCAGCATTTT. Its protein is CASSKSLDQPQHF. The full variable domain, its missing parts supplied by reference TRBV2 and TRBJ1-5, is EPEVTQTPSHQVTQMGQEVILRCVPISNHLYFYWYRQILGQKVEFLVSFYNNEISEKSEIFDDQFSVERPDGSNFTLKIRSTKLEDSAMYFCASSKSLDQPQHFGDGTRLSIL.

This clone has a handful of counts. The chain joins TRBV6-6 to TRBJ1-2; no clear D. This CDR3 has 13 residues. V lost 5 bases to trimming and J lost 8 bases, with 15 bases between them. Germline V gives CDR1 MNHNY, CDR2 SVGAGI (reference sequence). DNA for the CDR3: TGTGCCAGCAGTGCCTTGGGCACTTGGGGCTACACCTTC. This encodes CASSALGTWGYTF.

This rearrangement joins TRBV11-2 to TRBJ2-1, with 8 bases identical to TRBD1. Trimming took 5 bases from V and 8 from J; bases not matched to a gene: 8. The CDR3 covers 14 residues. Germline assignment: CDR1 SGHAT and CDR2 FQNNGV. The DNA of the CDR3 is TGTGCCAGCAGCAGAAGGACAGGGAATGATGAGCAGTTCTTC. Protein: CASSRRTGNDEQFF.

This clone was seen a single time. The chain has TRBV27 and TRBJ2-1; 10 nucleotides align to TRBD2. The CDR3 contains 15 residues. Germline lookup yields CDR1 MNHEY and CDR2 SMNVEV (reference sequence). The J segment lost 4 bases and the V segment lost 9 bases, leaving 9 bases of the junction unmatched. The CDR3 sequence is CASSHGLAEYNEQFF. The CDR3 bases are TGTGCCAGTAGCCACGGACTAGCGGAATACAATGAGCAGTTCTTC.

This clone has only one observation. The genes are TRBV5-4 and TRBJ1-1, with D possibly being TRBD1 (5 bases). Germline loops: CDR1 SGHNT, CDR2 YYREEE (reference sequence). Trimming took off 9 bases at V and 5 bases at J, with 14 bases between the two ends. The CDR3 is 12 amino acids. CDR3 nucleotide sequence: TGTGCCACGCAAGACAGTCGTACTGAAGCTTTCTTT. This translates into CATQDSRTEAFF. The whole variable domain, filled in from reference TRBV5-4 and TRBJ1-1, reads ETGVTQSPTHLIKTRGQQVTLRCSSQSGHNTVSWYQQALGQGPQFIFQYYREEENGRGNFPPRFSGLQFPNYSSELNVNALELDDSALYLCATQDSRTEAFFGQGTRLTVV.

The genes are TRBV28 and TRBJ2-1, with TRBD2 identical over 7 bases. CDR3 length equals 16 residues. Losses at the gene ends were 5 bases for V and 8 bases for J; bases not matched to a gene: 15. Germline CDR1 reads MDHEN; CDR2 reads SYDVKM. CDR3 residues: CASSGGGLGNADEQFF. DNA for the CDR3: TGTGCCAGCAGTGGGGGAGGGCTAGGGAACGCCGATGAGCAGTTCTTC.

The genes are TRBV2 and TRBJ2-3; 9 nucleotides line up with TRBD2. Germline V gene lookup returns CDR1 SNHLY and CDR2 FYNNEI. The CDR3 is made up of 16 amino acids. After removal of 5 bases from V and 4 bases from J, the junction contained 10 bases not matched to a gene. The CDR3 reads CASSWQGAGGADTQYF. The CDR3 DNA is TGTGCCAGCAGTTGGCAGGGAGCGGGGGGAGCAGATACGCAGTATTTT.

V usage is TRBV6-1 and J usage is TRBJ2-6, with 9 positions matching TRBD1. V shed 4 bases and J 4 bases; nucleotides not matched to a gene: 17. CDR1 is MNHNS and CDR2 is SASEGT in the germline V gene. This CDR3 region has 20 residues. The CDR3 protein is CASSAYGTGGSITGANVLTF. The DNA of the CDR3 is TGTGCCAGCAGTGCCTACGGAACAGGGGGCTCAATAACCGGGGCCAACGTCCTGACTTTC.

The CDR3 nucleotides are TGTGCCAGCAGTTCCGACTTGCGGCCCTACAATGAGCAGTTCTTC. This sequence encodes CASSSDLRPYNEQFF. The genes are TRBV6-6 and TRBJ2-1; D gene uncertain. Trimming cost V 4 bases and J 2 bases, with 12 bases left between them. This CDR3 region has 15 residues. Germline V CDR1 and CDR2: MNHNY, SVGAGI (reference sequence).

The CDR3, as DNA: TGTGCCAGTAGTAACCCTCGACTAGCGGGAGGGGAGACCGGGGAGCTGTTTTTT. As protein: CASSNPRLAGGETGELFF. The rearrangement links TRBV19 to TRBJ2-2, with TRBD2 matching 14 bases. Looked up from germline, CDR1 is LNHDA and CDR2 is SQIVND (reference sequence). The CDR3 is made up of 18 amino acids. V trimming: 4 bases; J trimming: 5 bases; junction bases outside the gene matches: 9.

The chain uses TRBV10-3 and TRBJ2-1; 8 nucleotides agree with TRBD1. V trimming: 4 bases; J trimming: 4 bases; junction bases outside the gene matches: 6. Germline V lookup: CDR1 ENHRY, CDR2 SYGVKD. This CDR3 has 15 residues. CDR3 DNA sequence: TGTGCCATCAGTGGAACAGGGGGTTTGTACAATGAGCAGTTCTTC. It encodes CAISGTGGLYNEQFF.

V and J are TRBV7-9 and TRBJ2-1; tentative D call: TRBD1 (5 bases). The V end was cut by 1 base, the J end by 0 bases, with 13 bases between. The germline V gene has CDR1 SEHNR and CDR2 FQNEAQ (reference sequence). This CDR3 is built from 17 residues. The chain's CDR3 is CASSLVLATDSYNEQFF. DNA for the CDR3: TGTGCCAGCAGCTTAGTTCTGGCGACAGACTCCTACAATGAGCAGTTCTTC.

This sequence joins TRBV11-2 and TRBJ1-4; 8 bases align to TRBD1. V was pared by 7 bases and J by 0 bases, with 10 bases of the junction left unmatched. Per germline, CDR1 SGHAT and CDR2 FQNNGV. This CDR3 is built from 17 residues. The CDR3 reads CASTLRTGPATNEKLFF. In DNA, the CDR3 is TGTGCCAGCACCCTTCGGACAGGGCCCGCAACTAATGAAAAACTGTTTTTT.

This clone has only a few counts. The CDR3, as DNA: TGCGCCAGCAGTGGTGGACAGCGTGATGTGAGGGCTTTCTTT. This translates into CASSGGQRDVRAFF. The chain has TRBV10-1 and TRBJ1-1; D is perhaps TRBD1 (6 bases). V gave up 4 bases and J gave up 11 bases, with 20 bases separating them. CDR3 length equals 14 residues. Germline assignment: CDR1 WNHNN and CDR2 SYGVQD (reference sequence).

This clone was detected only once. The chain links TRBV5-1 to TRBJ1-5; weak D call: TRBD1 (5 bases). CDR1 is SGHRS and CDR2 is YFSETQ in the germline V gene. V lost 5 bases, J lost 7 bases, and 16 bases lay in between. The CDR3 is 14 amino acids. Here the CDR3 reads CASRPDMSEQPQHF. CDR3 bases: TGCGCCAGCAGACCGGACATGTCGGAACAGCCCCAGCATTTT.

The chain's CDR3 is CASSPSLNEQFF. CDR3 sequence (DNA): TGTGCCAGCAGCCCCAGTCTCAATGAGCAGTTCTTC. The V gene is TRBV7-2, the J gene TRBJ2-1; the D is unclear. The CDR3 is 12 residues long. Germline V gene lookup returns CDR1 SGHTA and CDR2 FQGNSA. Trimming left V 5 bases short and J 6 bases short, with 8 bases between.

The table lists this clone with a count of one. The gene calls are TRBV19 and TRBJ1-6; 10 bases match TRBD1. The V segment lost 3 bases and the J segment 9 bases; nucleotides outside the gene matches: 14. This CDR3 region has 18 residues. Per germline, CDR1 LNHDA and CDR2 SQIVND (reference sequence). CDR3 bases: TGTGCCAGTAGTATGGAGATCGGGGACAGGGGATATTTTTCACCCCTCCACTTT. Amino acid sequence: CASSMEIGDRGYFSPLHF.

V usage is TRBV4-1 and J usage is TRBJ2-7, with TRBD2 as a possible D gene (6 bases). Per germline, CDR1 MGHRA and CDR2 YSYEKL. The CDR3 extends over 15 amino acids. Trimming cost V 0 bases and J 5 bases, with 14 bases left between them. This CDR3 reads CASSQESGGSHEQYF. CDR3 DNA: TGCGCCAGCAGCCAAGAAAGTGGGGGGTCACACGAGCAGTACTTC.